This T cell receptor beta chain was sequenced during a study of CD8+CD57+ T cells in acquired aplastic anemia. Both TCR beta VDJ combination and CDR3 sequence profiling were carried out. Genomic DNA was the template for this profiling. TCRdb reprocessed the reads via MiXCR and lists one record per CDR3 protein. The data contain 130,000 or so distinct CDR3 sequences, around two fifths of them seen just once; the ten biggest clones take up less than 8.5%. This CDR3 is 18 amino acids long. Germline CDR1 is LGHNT and CDR2 is FRNRAP. The V end was cut by 3 bases, the J end by 4 bases, with 22 bases between. Of note for this clonotype: In this CDR3 the conserved last residue, phenylalanine or tryptophan, is missing, so a read error is likely.

The sequence came from a human donor in good health, serving as a control. The sequenced sample consisted of sorted CD4+, CD8+, or CD8+CD57+ T cells (not recorded which) from PBMCs. The chain recombines TRBV12-5 with TRBJ2-1; the D gene is possibly TRBD1 (6 bases). The CDR3 DNA reads as TGTGCTAGTGGTTTCCTACTTGATGGACAGACCTTATACAATGAGCAGTTCCTC. Translated, it gives CASGFLLDGQTLYNEQFL.